The clone carrying this TCR beta chain was detected ten times or more. The template for TCR beta VDJ and CDR3 sequence profiling was genomic DNA. TCRdb itself ran the reads through MiXCR, one entry per CDR3 protein. The table shows some 240,000 distinct CDR3 sequences, with 34% occurring only once. The data belong to a study of CD8+CD57+ T cells in acquired aplastic anemia. The CDR3 is made up of 14 amino acids. The ends were cut back, 1 base at V and 10 bases at J, with 11 bases in the middle. The chain has TRBV12-3 or TRBV12-4 and TRBJ1-6; no definite D call. This sequence was found in a human donor in good health, serving as a control. The sequenced sample was sorted CD4+, CD8+, or CD8+CD57+ T cells (not recorded which) from PBMCs. Here the CDR3 reads CASSLEGRSSPLHF. CDR3 DNA sequence: TGTGCCAGCAGTTTAGAGGGTAGGAGCTCACCCCTCCACTTT.